This T cell receptor (beta chain) is from a study of cytomegalovirus exposure and HLA in healthy donors. Overall study: Earlier results showed 120 million or so unique TCR beta sequences derived from around 170 million T cells. Broader study findings: Generally TCR sequences proved uncommon, though certain public TCRs appeared in numerous donors. Several of the most significant clusters appeared linked to common viral pathogens, based on a later analysis.

Use of 60 Vbeta and 13 Jbeta primers characterized the PCR. Sequencing used immunoSEQ multiplex PCR; TCRdb keeps in-frame clones, though not all of them. The sample includes about 100,000 clones, 10% of them seen just once. The V end lost 1 base, the J end lost 7 bases, and 6 bases lay between the germline ends. The CDR3 covers 12 residues. CDR1 and CDR2 from the germline V gene are SGHDT and YYEEEE. Concerning this clone: What it recognizes is unknown.

The sample was PBMCs. This TCR derives from a man aged 35 to 55 in good health and CMV-seropositive. The rearrangement joins TRBV5-6 to TRBJ2-1; D remains unclear. The CDR3 coding sequence is TGTGCCAGCAGCTTGATTCGGAATGAGCAGTTCTTC. Its translation: CASSLIRNEQFF.